The rows below give T cell receptor beta chains drawn from one sample of a study of OX40 agonist ivuxolimab in advanced cancers. Some clones are missing from TCRdb's copy, which holds only in-frame ones; the method was immunoSEQ multiplex PCR. This table holds 75,000 to 95,000 clones, 92% found once. The sequencing used CD4+ or CD8+ T cells sorted from blood, collected in a trial of the OX40 agonist ivuxolimab. These receptors were collected from an adult with an advanced solid tumor such as melanoma, head and neck, liver or kidney cancer. The CDR3 runs from the conserved cysteine through the conserved F or W. D genes are given only for firm matches. Where a row states a size, it is once, few, many or the class of an expanded clone; other rows omit it.

j_call	clone_size	v_call	d_call	cdr3_aa	cdr3_nt
TRBJ2-2	-	TRBV10-3	TRBD1	CAIKGGASTGELFF	TGTGCCATCAAAGGGGGCGCGAGCACCGGGGAGCTGTTTTTT
TRBJ1-2	-	TRBV4-2	-	CASSQERSRDGYTF	TGTGCCAGCAGCCAAGAAAGGTCCCGGGATGGCTACACCTTC
TRBJ2-3	-	TRBV27	-	CASSLDPTDTQYF	TGTGCCAGCAGTTTAGACCCCACAGATACGCAGTATTTT
TRBJ1-1	-	TRBV11-2	-	CASSLAPWTVMNTEAFF	TGTGCCAGCAGCTTAGCGCCCTGGACAGTTATGAACACTGAAGCTTTCTTT
TRBJ2-1	-	TRBV19	TRBD2	CASSIDLPLGGGYNEQFF	TGTGCCAGTAGTATAGACCTTCCGCTTGGCGGGGGTTACAATGAGCAGTTCTTC
TRBJ1-5	few	TRBV7-9	-	CASSTTGVGQPQHF	TGTGCCAGCAGCACCACGGGAGTTGGTCAGCCCCAGCATTTT
TRBJ2-2	-	TRBV6-5	-	CASKNTGELFF	TGTGCCAGCAAGAACACCGGGGAGCTGTTTTTT
TRBJ2-3	-	TRBV7-6	TRBD2	CASSFTPTSGGAEDTQYF	TGTGCCAGCAGCTTCACCCCAACTAGCGGGGGGGCCGAGGATACGCAGTATTTT
TRBJ2-1	-	TRBV2	TRBD2	CASSGPRLAAYNEQFF	TGTGCCAGCAGTGGCCCCAGGCTAGCGGCATACAATGAGCAGTTCTTC
TRBJ1-2	-	TRBV19	TRBD1	CASTKPGQGIFGYTF	TGTGCCAGTACGAAACCGGGACAGGGAATCTTTGGCTACACCTTC
TRBJ2-1	-	TRBV7-2	-	CASSYDSYGNEQFF	TGTGCCAGCAGCTATGACAGCTATGGGAATGAGCAGTTCTTC
TRBJ2-7	-	TRBV6-1	-	CASSDSLFTYEQYF	TGTGCCAGCAGTGATAGTCTTTTTACCTACGAGCAGTACTTC
TRBJ2-7	-	TRBV6-5	-	CASSYGEAYEQYF	TGTGCCAGCAGTTACGGGGAAGCCTACGAGCAGTACTTC
TRBJ2-7	-	TRBV7-9	-	CASSIRGTPEEQYF	TGTGCCAGCAGCATCAGGGGGACTCCGGAGGAGCAGTACTTC
TRBJ1-1	-	TRBV27	-	CASSQQENTEAFF	TGTGCCAGCAGTCAACAAGAGAACACTGAAGCTTTCTTT
TRBJ2-1	-	TRBV19	-	CASTFPRGAYNEQFF	TGTGCCAGTACCTTCCCCAGGGGAGCCTACAATGAGCAGTTCTTC
TRBJ2-7	-	TRBV27	-	CASSLGKGPTYEQYF	TGTGCCAGCAGTTTAGGAAAGGGACCCACCTACGAGCAGTACTTC
TRBJ2-7	-	TRBV5-4	-	CASSLAGSYVEQYF	TGTGCCAGCAGCTTGGCAGGGTCCTACGTGGAGCAGTACTTC
TRBJ2-7	-	TRBV2	-	CASLGEPLYEQYF	TGTGCCAGTCTCGGCGAGCCGCTCTACGAGCAGTACTTC
TRBJ2-7	-	TRBV12-5	-	CASGLVEGGGPYEQYF	TGTGCTAGTGGTTTGGTAGAAGGGGGTGGTCCCTACGAGCAGTACTTC
TRBJ2-3	-	TRBV27	TRBD2	CASSLLAGGPGATDTQYF	TGTGCCAGCAGTTTATTGGCGGGGGGGCCCGGGGCGACAGATACGCAGTATTTT
TRBJ1-1	once	TRBV13	-	CASSPAGDTEAFF	TGTGCCAGCAGCCCAGCAGGGGACACTGAAGCTTTCTTT
TRBJ1-5	-	TRBV10-3	-	CAISEGSNQPQHF	TGTGCCATCAGTGAGGGTAGCAATCAGCCCCAGCATTTT
TRBJ2-5	-	TRBV7-9	-	CASQEETQYF	TGTGCCAGCCAAGAAGAGACCCAGTACTTC
TRBJ1-1	-	TRBV30	-	CAWSVWGGGTEAFF	TGTGCCTGGAGTGTGTGGGGAGGCGGCACTGAAGCTTTCTTT
TRBJ1-5	-	TRBV7-2	-	CASSLWQGSNQPQHF	TGTGCCAGCAGCTTATGGCAGGGTAGCAATCAGCCCCAGCATTTT
TRBJ2-1	-	TRBV13	-	CASSLGRSYNEQFF	TGTGCCAGCAGCTTAGGCCGCTCCTACAATGAGCAGTTCTTC
TRBJ2-2	-	TRBV27	-	CASSLGAVITGELFF	TGTGCCAGCAGTTTGGGAGCGGTGATTACCGGGGAGCTGTTTTTT
TRBJ2-3	once	TRBV19	-	CASSIASTDTQYF	TGTGCCAGTAGTATAGCTAGCACAGATACGCAGTATTTT
TRBJ2-3	-	TRBV29-1	TRBD1	CSVVGGPDTQYF	TGCAGCGTTGTAGGGGGCCCAGATACGCAGTATTTT
TRBJ1-2	-	TRBV9	-	CASSREREDGYTF	TGTGCCAGCAGCAGGGAAAGGGAGGATGGCTACACCTTC
TRBJ1-2	-	TRBV2	-	CASTGTGRYGYTF	TGTGCCAGCACCGGGACGGGGAGGTATGGCTACACCTTC
TRBJ2-5	-	TRBV7-6	-	CASSLGGVRETQYF	TGTGCCAGCAGCTTAGGCGGCGTTAGGGAGACCCAGTACTTC
TRBJ1-2	few	TRBV10-1	-	CASSDGTSYGYTF	TGCGCCAGCAGTGATGGGACAAGTTATGGCTACACCTTC
TRBJ1-1	-	TRBV14	-	CASVWLDTEAFF	TGTGCCAGCGTCTGGTTGGACACTGAAGCTTTCTTT
TRBJ2-1	-	TRBV30	-	CAWTLGGGNEQFF	TGTGCCTGGACCTTAGGGGGGGGCAATGAGCAGTTCTTC
TRBJ1-2	-	TRBV19	TRBD1	CASSFLGQGGYGYTF	TGTGCCAGTAGTTTTCTGGGACAGGGTGGCTATGGCTACACCTTC
TRBJ2-7	-	TRBV14	-	CASSHIGLSYEQYF	TGTGCCAGCAGCCATATAGGGCTGTCCTACGAGCAGTACTTC
TRBJ2-2	-	TRBV2	-	CASSEWFGVDTGELFF	TGTGCCAGCAGTGAATGGTTCGGGGTCGACACCGGGGAGCTGTTTTTT
TRBJ2-7	-	TRBV11-2	-	CASSDGGLAYEQYF	TGTGCCAGCAGCGACGGGGGGCTCGCCTACGAGCAGTACTTC
TRBJ2-7	-	TRBV27	TRBD1	CASSSLDRGGYEQYF	TGTGCCAGCAGTTCATTGGACAGGGGAGGATACGAGCAGTACTTC
TRBJ2-7	-	TRBV7-2	-	CASSYQPPGARFYEQYF	TGTGCCAGCAGCTATCAACCCCCGGGGGCCCGCTTTTACGAGCAGTACTTC
TRBJ1-3	-	TRBV6-1	-	CASSEASSFSGNTIYF	TGTGCCAGCAGTGAAGCTAGCAGTTTCTCTGGAAACACCATATATTTT
TRBJ2-1	once	TRBV27	-	CASSLVGVGDEQFF	TGTGCCAGCAGTTTGGTTGGAGTTGGCGATGAGCAGTTCTTC
TRBJ2-7	-	TRBV4-1	-	CASSQDGMPSIDEQYF	TGCGCCAGCAGCCAAGATGGGATGCCTAGCATTGACGAGCAGTACTTC
TRBJ2-1	-	TRBV11-2	TRBD2	CASSPTGLGYNEQFF	TGTGCCAGCAGCCCTACGGGACTAGGGTACAATGAGCAGTTCTTC
TRBJ1-2	-	TRBV7-3	-	CASSLLRRGNYGYTF	TGTGCCAGCAGCTTACTCCGCCGGGGGAACTATGGCTACACCTTC
TRBJ1-1	once	TRBV27	-	CASSWGGPENTEAFF	TGTGCCAGCAGTTGGGGCGGCCCAGAGAACACTGAAGCTTTCTTT
TRBJ1-3	-	TRBV6-6	-	CASSYITPSGNTIYF	TGTGCCAGCAGTTACATCACCCCCTCTGGAAACACCATATATTTT
TRBJ2-7	-	TRBV6-1	TRBD1	CAGGQGTYEQYF	TGTGCCGGGGGACAGGGGACTTACGAGCAGTACTTC
TRBJ1-1	-	TRBV7-9	-	CASSLAQNTEAFF	TGTGCCAGCAGCTTAGCTCAGAACACTGAAGCTTTCTTT
TRBJ2-7	-	TRBV19	-	CASSILGQEQYF	TGTGCCAGTAGTATCCTCGGACAGGAGCAGTACTTC
TRBJ1-5	-	TRBV21-1	-	CASSKGGSLSNQPQHF	TGTGCCAGCAGCAAAGGTGGCAGTTTAAGCAATCAGCCCCAGCATTTT
TRBJ1-2	-	TRBV5-1	TRBD1	CASSFGDRGVNYGYTF	TGCGCCAGCAGCTTTGGAGACAGGGGGGTAAACTATGGCTACACCTTC
TRBJ1-1	-	TRBV19	TRBD1	CASSIAYRGNTEAFF	TGTGCCAGTAGTATAGCTTACAGGGGGAACACTGAAGCTTTCTTT